This T cell receptor beta chain was sequenced for a study of human CD8 memory T cell subsets. TCR beta was sequenced from UMI-tagged 5' RACE libraries. Per the study methods: There were between 3,000 and 18,000 functional CDR3 beta clonotypes held in each TCR beta library. Reanalyzing the 5' RACE reads, TCRdb keeps one entry per CDR3 protein, without DNA. TCRdb, rather than the study authors, made the V and J calls. This sample's table reports about 10,000 distinct CDR3 sequences. The CDR3 consists of 15 residues. Germline assignment: CDR1 KGHSH and CDR2 LQKENI. Sequenced: CD8+ T cells from PBMCs. The origin of this receptor is a human donor in good health. The V call is TRBV18, the J call TRBJ1-2. CDR3 amino acids: CASSGWNSLNYGYTF.